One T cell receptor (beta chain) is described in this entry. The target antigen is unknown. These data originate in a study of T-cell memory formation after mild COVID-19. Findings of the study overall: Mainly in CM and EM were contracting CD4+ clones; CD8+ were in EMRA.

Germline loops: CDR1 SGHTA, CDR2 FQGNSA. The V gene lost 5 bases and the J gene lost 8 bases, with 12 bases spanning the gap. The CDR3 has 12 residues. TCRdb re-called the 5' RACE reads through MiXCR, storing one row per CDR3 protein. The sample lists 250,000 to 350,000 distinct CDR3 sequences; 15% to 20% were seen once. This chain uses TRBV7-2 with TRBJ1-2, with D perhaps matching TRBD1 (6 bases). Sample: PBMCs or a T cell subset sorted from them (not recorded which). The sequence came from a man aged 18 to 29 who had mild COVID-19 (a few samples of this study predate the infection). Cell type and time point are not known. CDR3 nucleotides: TGTGCCAGCAGCCCCCCCGGGGGCGGCTACACCTTC. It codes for CASSPPGGGYTF. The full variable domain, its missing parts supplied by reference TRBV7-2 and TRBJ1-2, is GAGVSQSPSNKVTEKGKDVELRCDPISGHTALYWYRQSLGQGLEFLIYFQGNSAPDKSGLPSDRFSAERTGGSVSTLTIQRTQQEDSAVYLCASSPPGGGYTFGSGTRLTVV.